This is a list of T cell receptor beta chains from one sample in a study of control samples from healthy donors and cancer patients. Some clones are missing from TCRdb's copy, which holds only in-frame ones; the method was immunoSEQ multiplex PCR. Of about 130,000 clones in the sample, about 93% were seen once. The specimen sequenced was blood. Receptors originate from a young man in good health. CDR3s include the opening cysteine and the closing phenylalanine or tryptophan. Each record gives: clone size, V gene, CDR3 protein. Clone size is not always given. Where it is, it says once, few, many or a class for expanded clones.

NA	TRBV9	CASSVGASVTYEQYF
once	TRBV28	CASSGQGNQPQHF
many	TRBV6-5	CASRKTGQGSIGYTF
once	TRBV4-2	CASSQYPRGDRSPLHF
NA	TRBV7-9	CASSLGTGADGYTF
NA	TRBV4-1	CASSQDPNRVSGELFF
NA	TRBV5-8	CASSLSPGTDTQYF
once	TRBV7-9	CASSSTEAGNTIYF
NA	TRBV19	CASSISSNEKLFF
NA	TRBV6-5	CASSSGNRGQPQHF
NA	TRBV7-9	CASSPEVNTEAFF
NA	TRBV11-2	CASSHGTTQETQYF
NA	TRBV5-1	CASSLDYSGGAGTF
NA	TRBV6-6	CASSYDGQSQPQHF
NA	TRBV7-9	CASSSRDRGNTGELFF
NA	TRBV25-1	CASSPGGGQPYSNQPQHF
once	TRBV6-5	CASKLGRTDTQYF
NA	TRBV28	CASHAHRGGAGIAGELFF
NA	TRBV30	CAWSHGQGANGYTF
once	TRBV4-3	CASSQDPAIQPQHF
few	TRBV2	CASSASDNSPLHF
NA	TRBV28	CASSLGGTYGYTF
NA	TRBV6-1	CASSEGENNGYTF
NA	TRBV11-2	CASSPPGLGTEAFF
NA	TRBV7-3	CASSPDSSGNTIYF
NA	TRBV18	CASSPGGSGANVLTF
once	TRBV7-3	CASSFTYANTGELFF
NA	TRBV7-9	CASSLGFRDTDTQYF
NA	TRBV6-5	CASSFGQLGNQPQHF
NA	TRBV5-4	CASNGQGESYEQYF
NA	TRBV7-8	CASSYRVGQGTDTQYF
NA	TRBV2	CASMGRNYNEQFF
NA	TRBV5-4	CASSQGTIVRNNYGYTF
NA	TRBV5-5	CASSHEQGFGYEQYF
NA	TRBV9	CASSVNSGRDTGELFF
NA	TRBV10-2	CASSEGFDEQFF
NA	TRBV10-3	CAISDHSGASGNTIYF
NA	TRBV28	CASRHHTDTEAFF
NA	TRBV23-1	CASRPTSTEAFF
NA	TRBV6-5	CASSSRLFNEKLFF
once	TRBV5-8	CASKDSNYGYTF
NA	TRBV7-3	CASSLQTGFTDTQYF
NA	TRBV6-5	CASRREGGGSSPLHF
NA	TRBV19	CASGPRDLGNQPQHF
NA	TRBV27	CASSWSTGGTYEQYF
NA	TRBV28	CASSSPSEAYQPQHF